A single sample is the source of the 21 T cell receptor beta chains below, sequenced in a study of siplizumab effects on memory and regulatory T cells. TCRdb keeps only in-frame clones here, not all; method: immunoSEQ multiplex PCR. The repertoire holds under 100,000 clones, with approximately 86% as singletons. Sequenced sample: Tregs sorted from blood. Every receptor here comes from a human donor in good health.

The chain joins TRBV19 to TRBJ1-5, with 10 bases matching TRBD1. The V gene's germline CDR1 is LNHDA and CDR2 SQIVND (reference sequence). V lost 7 bases, J lost 0 bases, and 3 bases stayed unmatched. CDR3 length equals 15 residues. This chain's CDR3 is CASKGTGDSNQPQHF. CDR3 bases: TGTGCCAGTAAGGGGACAGGGGATAGCAATCAGCCCCAGCATTTT.

V and J are TRBV7-2 and TRBJ1-1, with no clear D. Germline loops: CDR1 SGHTA, CDR2 FQGNSA. The CDR3 extends over 13 amino acids. V lost 3 bases and J lost 6, with 11 bases in between. The CDR3 is CASSFRFMAEAFF. The CDR3 DNA is TGTGCCAGCAGCTTTAGGTTTATGGCTGAAGCTTTCTTT.

The chain employs TRBV7-9 and TRBJ2-7; D is possibly TRBD1 or TRBD2 (5 bases each). The CDR3 runs 13 residues. CDR1 SEHNR and CDR2 FQNEAQ come from the germline V gene (reference sequence). Between the trimmed V and J ends, which lost 1 base and 7 bases, there was a span of 11 bases. CDR3: CASSLGSGPEQYF. CDR3 sequence (DNA): TGTGCCAGCAGCTTAGGTTCGGGACCTGAGCAGTACTTC.

The V and J genes are TRBV10-3 and TRBJ1-6, with a weak D call TRBD1 (6 bases). The CDR3 spans 12 residues. Trimming shortened V by 7 bases and J by 14 bases, and 15 bases separated the two germline ends. Germline assignment: CDR1 ENHRY and CDR2 SYGVKD. In DNA form, the CDR3 reads TGTGCCATCAAACGAGAACAGGGATCCCTCCACTTT. It translates to CAIKREQGSLHF.

The chain combines TRBV19 with TRBJ1-2, with 7 bases aligning to TRBD1. Germline V gene sequence: CDR1 LNHDA, CDR2 SQIVND (reference sequence). J gave up 1 base and V 3 bases, and 8 bases lay outside the gene matches. The CDR3 is 16 amino acids. The CDR3 DNA is TGTGCCAGTAGTATTTTAAGACAGGGAAGTAACTATGGCTACACCTTC. Amino acids: CASSILRQGSNYGYTF.

The genes are TRBV6-1 and TRBJ1-5, with a possible D match to TRBD1 (6 bases). This CDR3 region has 15 residues. Trimming took 6 bases from V and 2 from J, leaving 14 bases between them. In germline, CDR1 is MNHNS, CDR2 SASEGT. The CDR3 region has the DNA TGTGCCAGCAGGGCACAGGGCATGGGCAATCAGCCCCAGCATTTT. Translating gives CASRAQGMGNQPQHF.

V gene TRBV18 combines with J gene TRBJ1-2; possibly TRBD1 for D (5 bases). V was cut by 3 bases and J by 2 bases, with 10 bases left in between. CDR3 length: 14 amino acids. Germline CDR1 and CDR2: KGHSH and LQKENI. The CDR3 is CASSPDQGNYGYTF. CDR3 bases: TGTGCCAGCTCACCGGACCAGGGAAACTATGGCTACACCTTC.

This clone was seen a few times. CDR3 nucleotides: TGCGCCAGCAGCCAAGTATTGATGTTCACAGATACGCAGTATTTT. This codes for CASSQVLMFTDTQYF. The rearrangement links TRBV4-1 to TRBJ2-3; D remains unclear. The CDR3 sequence is 15 residues long. Germline-derived CDR1 and CDR2 are MGHRA and YSYEKL. V gave up 1 base and J gave up 2 bases, with 10 bases separating them.

V and J are TRBV6-4 and TRBJ2-1; tentative D call: TRBD1 (6 bases). Trimming left V 2 bases short and J 12 bases short, with 11 bases between. CDR3 size: 12 residues. Germline V gene sequence: CDR1 MRHNA, CDR2 SNTAGT. CDR3 in DNA: TGTGCCAGCAGTGACGCACAGGGTGGGCAGTTCTTC. Its translation is CASSDAQGGQFF.

The table lists this clone with a count of one. This chain links TRBV28 with TRBJ1-2; TRBD1 might be the D (5 bases). This CDR3 has 15 residues. Looked up from germline, CDR1 is MDHEN and CDR2 is SYDVKM. Trimming took off 8 bases at V and 4 bases at J, with 20 bases between the two ends. CDR3 DNA sequence: TGTGCCAGCCACTGGGGAGGGGCCCCCCTCTATGGCTACACCTTC. It yields the protein CASHWGGAPLYGYTF.

This chain connects TRBV4-1 to TRBJ2-5; TRBD2 aligns across 8 bases. Unmatched junction bases numbered 13, after V lost 4 bases and J lost 6 bases. The CDR3 extends over 16 amino acids. Germline V gives CDR1 MGHRA, CDR2 YSYEKL. CDR3 sequence: CASSPYLRGGLQTQYF. The CDR3 coding sequence is TGCGCCAGCAGCCCCTATCTACGGGGGGGCCTTCAGACCCAGTACTTC.

The chain carries TRBV27 and TRBJ2-2; TRBD1 matches at 7 bases. Germline V gene data show CDR1 as MNHEY and CDR2 as SMNVEV (reference sequence). V was clipped by 6 bases and J by 2 bases; unmatched bases: 6. The CDR3 runs 15 residues. The CDR3 DNA reads TGTGCCAGCAGAATAAGACAGGGAAACACCGGGGAGCTGTTTTTT. Translated: CASRIRQGNTGELFF.

V usage is TRBV4-3 and J usage is TRBJ1-3, with a weak D call TRBD1 (6 bases). Germline-derived CDR1 and CDR2 are LGHNA and YSLEER. CDR3 length: 17 amino acids. With 2 bases removed from V and 3 bases from J, the gap between germline ends came to 17 bases. CDR3 sequence: CASSQSESGAVGNTIYF. The CDR3 DNA sequence: TGCGCCAGCAGCCAATCGGAATCAGGGGCGGTTGGAAACACCATATATTTT.

This clone was found once. V is TRBV5-1 and J is TRBJ1-1; TRBD1 matches 8 bases. This CDR3 region has 16 residues. Germline assignment: CDR1 SGHRS and CDR2 YFSETQ. The ends lost 0 bases at V and 6 bases at J; junction bases unmatched: 10. The CDR3 loop reads CASSLAMTGDYSEAFF. Written as DNA, the CDR3 is TGCGCCAGCAGCTTGGCCATGACAGGGGACTACTCTGAAGCTTTCTTT.

The chain combines TRBV27 with TRBJ2-1, with a weak D call TRBD1 (6 bases). There are 15 residues in the CDR3. V was clipped by 7 bases and J by 5 bases, with 18 bases between them. The germline CDR1 and CDR2 sequences are MNHEY and SMNVEV (reference sequence). The CDR3 protein is CASIAQRQDDNEQFF. The CDR3 nucleotides are TGTGCCAGCATCGCTCAGCGACAGGACGACAATGAGCAGTTCTTC.

This clone has just one count. The chain has TRBV12-5 and TRBJ2-1, with D possibly TRBD2 on 5 matching bases. Per the germline V gene, CDR1 is LGHNT and CDR2 is FRNRAP. Trimming pared 0 bases from V and 2 bases from J, leaving 14 bases between. CDR3 length equals 17 residues. The CDR3 reads CASGLVLGGLTYNEQFF. As DNA, the CDR3 is TGTGCTAGTGGTTTGGTACTGGGCGGGCTAACCTACAATGAGCAGTTCTTC. The full variable domain, rest sourced from reference TRBV12-5 and TRBJ2-1, is DARVTQTPRHKVTEMGQEVTMRCQPILGHNTVFWYRQTMMQGLELLAYFRNRAPLDDSGMPKDRFSAEMPDATLATLKIQPSEPRDSAVYFCASGLVLGGLTYNEQFFGPGTRLTVL.

The chain combines TRBV6-1 with TRBJ2-7; unclear D gene. The CDR3 totals 14 residues. The germline V and J ends were trimmed by 3 bases and 3 bases, with 12 bases remaining between them. Looked up from germline, CDR1 is MNHNS and CDR2 is SASEGT. The CDR3 coding sequence is TGTGCCAGCAGTGATAAAGGGCAGTTCTACGAGCAGTACTTC. Translating gives CASSDKGQFYEQYF.

The chain has TRBV2 and TRBJ1-4; D gene unclear. The CDR3 consists of 14 residues. The germline V gene encodes CDR1 SNHLY and CDR2 FYNNEI. V dropped 4 bases and J dropped 2 bases, with 8 bases sitting between them. The CDR3 loop reads CASSGPRTNEKLFF. The DNA for the CDR3 is TGTGCCAGCAGTGGCCCCAGGACTAATGAAAAACTGTTTTTT. Based on the CDR3 plus reference TRBV2 and TRBJ1-4, the full variable domain is EPEVTQTPSHQVTQMGQEVILRCVPISNHLYFYWYRQILGQKVEFLVSFYNNEISEKSEIFDDQFSVERPDGSNFTLKIRSTKLEDSAMYFCASSGPRTNEKLFFGSGTQLSVL.

The rearrangement links TRBV18 to TRBJ2-5; tentatively, D is TRBD1 or TRBD2 (5 bases each). The CDR3 has 13 amino acids. Deletions cut 5 bases from V and 5 bases from J, with 12 bases between. In germline, CDR1 is KGHSH, CDR2 LQKENI. CDR3 nucleotides: TGTGCCAGCTCATCCCCGGGGACGGAGACCCAGTACTTC. Its protein product is CASSSPGTETQYF.

The chain has TRBV12-5 and TRBJ1-1; D might be TRBD1 (6 bases). Looked up from germline, CDR1 is LGHNT and CDR2 is FRNRAP. The CDR3 length is 15 residues. The V end lost 3 bases, the J end lost 5 bases, and 16 bases lay between the germline ends. CDR3 in amino acids: CASGLDQTGMTEAFF. The CDR3 coding sequence is TGTGCTAGTGGTTTAGACCAGACAGGTATGACTGAAGCTTTCTTT. Full variable domain (rest looked up from reference TRBV12-5 and TRBJ1-1): DARVTQTPRHKVTEMGQEVTMRCQPILGHNTVFWYRQTMMQGLELLAYFRNRAPLDDSGMPKDRFSAEMPDATLATLKIQPSEPRDSAVYFCASGLDQTGMTEAFFGQGTRLTVV.

The genes are TRBV6-5 and TRBJ1-6; D gene uncertain. The CDR3 is 13 amino acids. Germline CDR1 MNHEY, CDR2 SVGAGI. The germline V and J ends were trimmed by 2 bases and 8 bases, with 7 bases remaining between them. CDR3 residues: CASSYGRYSPLHF. CDR3 sequence (DNA): TGTGCCAGCAGTTACGGGCGTTATTCACCCCTCCACTTT.